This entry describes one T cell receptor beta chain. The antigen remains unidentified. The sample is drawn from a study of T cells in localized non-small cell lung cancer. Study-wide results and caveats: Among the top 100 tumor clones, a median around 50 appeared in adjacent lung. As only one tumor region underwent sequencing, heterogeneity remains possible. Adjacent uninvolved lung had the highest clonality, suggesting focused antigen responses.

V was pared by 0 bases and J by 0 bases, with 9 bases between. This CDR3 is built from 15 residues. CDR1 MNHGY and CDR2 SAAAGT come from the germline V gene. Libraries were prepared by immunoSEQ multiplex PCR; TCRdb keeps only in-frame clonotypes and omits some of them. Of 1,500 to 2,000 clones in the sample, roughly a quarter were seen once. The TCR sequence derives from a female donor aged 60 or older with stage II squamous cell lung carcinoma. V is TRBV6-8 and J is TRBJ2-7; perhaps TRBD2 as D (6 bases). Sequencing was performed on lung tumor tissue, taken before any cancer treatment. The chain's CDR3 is CASSYSGAGSYEQYF. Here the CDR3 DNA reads TGTGCCAGCAGTTACTCGGGAGCGGGCTCCTACGAGCAGTACTTC.